The present entry profiles one TCR beta chain with its context. The sample originates from a study of blood T cell repertoires in COVID-19. Study summary: The United States, Italy and Spain provided the acute and convalescent COVID-19 samples. T cells, B-cell-depleted T cells, or PBMCs supplied cDNA or gDNA.

Authors' analysis steps: Amplification of reference gene primers provided the estimated nucleated cell counts. Profiled with immunoSEQ multiplex PCR; TCRdb holds only in-frame clones, not every one. V and J calls and clone size are given by that table; D and trimming were obtained from the DNA. The data show some 120,000 clones, with 88% seen just once and 1.5% to 1.9% held by the top ten. Germline assignment: CDR1 LGHDT and CDR2 YNNKEL (reference sequence). This CDR3 has 15 residues. Trimming shortened V by 1 base and J by 6 bases, and 13 bases separated the two germline ends. The clonotype was recovered from a human donor in a cohort sampled during active COVID-19. This chain uses TRBV3-1 (or the pseudogene TRBV3-2) with TRBJ2-1; possible D gene TRBD2, 6 bases. Sample: peripheral blood. In DNA form, the CDR3 reads TGTGCCAGCAGCCAAGTTGGCAGGAGGGGCAATGAGCAGTTCTTC. Residues: CASSQVGRRGNEQFF.